Described below is a single T cell receptor (beta chain) sequence and its context. The clone's antigen remains unknown. Base qualities were left out, and no much larger clone turns up one base away. From a lookup of the germline V gene, CDR1 and CDR2 are LGHNA and YSLEER. Compared with germline, V lacks 2 bases and J lacks 4 bases; bases without a gene match: 9. Reading from cysteine to phenylalanine, the CDR3 counts 16 amino acids. Of all the DNA, just the CDR3 is kept, 48 bases in frame from base 1. Collaborating institutions collected whole blood in K2EDTA tubes following their own protocols. For TCRbeta analysis, collaborator samples were shipped as frozen whole blood, as isolated PBMCs, or as DNA extracted from either sample type. The immunoSEQ Assay, a bias-controlled multiplex PCR, was used to amplify TCRbeta CDR3 regions from genomic DNA. The source study handled its data this way. Nucleated cell counts per sample were estimated from amplification of reference gene primers within the assay. To quantify the absolute abundance of each unique TCRbeta CDR3 rearrangement, sequence reads were collapsed and filtered. For each sample, productive Simpson clonality was calculated as the square root of Simpson's diversity index across productive rearrangements. Imported from immuneACCESS, the table was reduced by TCRdb to in-frame sequences with V and J called. These copies leave out some clones; in studies compared against another copy, an unresolved V gene accounts for under half, and the cause of the remainder is not known. Clone size and V and J calls were adopted from that table, with D and trimming inferred from the DNA. Counted in this sample were 250,000 to 350,000 clones; approximately 89% of them appeared once. Together, the top ten hold 9.5% to 15% of the sample.

The data derive from a study of blood T cell repertoires in COVID-19 (dated by TCRdb to the early 2020s). Regarding the study in general: Samples from collaborators originated in the United States, Italy and Spain and spanned both the acute and convalescent phases of COVID-19. The dataset comprised deeply sampled blood TCRbeta repertoires from subjects exposed to, actively infected with, or recovered from COVID-19. The material from the prospective study consisted of cDNA or gDNA derived from T cells, B-cell-depleted T cells, or PBMCs. A de-identified subject ID, COVID-19 status, age in years and sex were almost always included in the sample metadata. The repertoires were released in a freely available public database intended as a resource for research on the immune response to SARS-CoV-2. The samples were drawn from two sources: the first 160 participants of the ongoing ImmuneRACE study, and over 950 subjects contributed by 6 global collaborators. HLA class I and class II types, where available, came from metadata supplied by the sample provider rather than from assay-based typing. The paper's findings and limits, for the study overall: How much clinical and demographic metadata was included differed by source and by participant, and the metadata was provided uncurated.

The TCR comes from a woman in her sixties with acute or convalescent COVID-19. The chain is encoded by TRBV4-3 joined to TRBJ2-3, with 7 bases aligning to TRBD2. The sequenced sample consisted of peripheral blood. The nucleotide sequence is given as TGCGCCAGCAGCCAATCGGGTAGCGGGTTGCCAGATACGCAGTATTTT. This is translated as CASSQSGSGLPDTQYF.